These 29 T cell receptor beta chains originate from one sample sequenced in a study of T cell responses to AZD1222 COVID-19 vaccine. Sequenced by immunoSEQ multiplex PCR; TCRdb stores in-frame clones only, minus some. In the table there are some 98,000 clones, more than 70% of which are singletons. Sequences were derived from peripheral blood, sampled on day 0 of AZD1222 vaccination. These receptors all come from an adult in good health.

CDR3 protein: CASSSRLAGGEETQYF. DNA for the CDR3: TGTGCCAGCAGCTCCCGACTAGCGGGGGGTGAAGAGACCCAGTACTTC. This sequence joins TRBV7-6 and TRBJ2-5; 13 bases agree with TRBD2. V gave up 4 bases and J gave up 3 bases; unmatched junction bases: 5. Germline assignment: CDR1 SGHVS and CDR2 FNYEAQ. The CDR3 contains 16 residues.

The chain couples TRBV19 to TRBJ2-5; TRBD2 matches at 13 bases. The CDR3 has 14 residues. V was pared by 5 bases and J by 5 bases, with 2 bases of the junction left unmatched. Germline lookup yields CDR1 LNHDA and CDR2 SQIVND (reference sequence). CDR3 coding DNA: TGTGCCAGTAGTGAACTAGCGGGAGGGGAGACCCAGTACTTC. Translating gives CASSELAGGETQYF.

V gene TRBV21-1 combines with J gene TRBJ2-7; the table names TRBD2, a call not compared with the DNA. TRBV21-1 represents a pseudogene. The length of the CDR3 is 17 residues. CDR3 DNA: TGTGCCAGCAGCCCACGGACTAGCGGCGTTCCCTCCTACGAGCAGTACTTC. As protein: CASSPRTSGVPSYEQYF.

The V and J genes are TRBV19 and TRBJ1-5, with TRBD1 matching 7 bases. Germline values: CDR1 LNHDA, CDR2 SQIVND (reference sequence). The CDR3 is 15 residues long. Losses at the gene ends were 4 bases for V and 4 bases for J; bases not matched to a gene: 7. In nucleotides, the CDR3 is TGTGCCAGTAGTAGGGGGACAGCCTCTAATCAGCCCCAGCATTTT. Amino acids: CASSRGTASNQPQHF.

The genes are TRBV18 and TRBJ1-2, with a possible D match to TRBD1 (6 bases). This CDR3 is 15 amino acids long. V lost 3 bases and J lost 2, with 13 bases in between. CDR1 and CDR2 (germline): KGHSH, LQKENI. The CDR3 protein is CASSPTRTANYGYTF. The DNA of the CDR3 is TGTGCCAGCTCACCCACCCGGACAGCAAACTATGGCTACACCTTC.

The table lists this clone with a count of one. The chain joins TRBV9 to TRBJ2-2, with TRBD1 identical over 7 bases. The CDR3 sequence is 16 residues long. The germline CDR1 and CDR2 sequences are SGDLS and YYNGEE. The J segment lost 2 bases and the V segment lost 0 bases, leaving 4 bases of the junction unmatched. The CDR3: CASSVEQGRNTGELFF. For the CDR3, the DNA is TGTGCCAGCAGCGTAGAACAGGGGAGAAACACCGGGGAGCTGTTTTTT.

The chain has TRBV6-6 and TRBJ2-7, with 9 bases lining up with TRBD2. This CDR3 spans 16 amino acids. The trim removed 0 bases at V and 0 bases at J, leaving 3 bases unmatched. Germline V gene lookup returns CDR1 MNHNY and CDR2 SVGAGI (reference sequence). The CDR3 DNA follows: TGTGCCAGCAGTTACTCGGGCGGGGGGGGCTCCTACGAGCAGTACTTC. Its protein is CASSYSGGGGSYEQYF.

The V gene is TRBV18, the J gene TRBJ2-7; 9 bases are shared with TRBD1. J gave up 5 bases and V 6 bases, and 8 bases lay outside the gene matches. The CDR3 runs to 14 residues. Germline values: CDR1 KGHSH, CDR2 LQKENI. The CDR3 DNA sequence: TGTGCCAGCTCTCCCGGGACAGGGAGAGACGAGCAGTACTTC. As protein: CASSPGTGRDEQYF.

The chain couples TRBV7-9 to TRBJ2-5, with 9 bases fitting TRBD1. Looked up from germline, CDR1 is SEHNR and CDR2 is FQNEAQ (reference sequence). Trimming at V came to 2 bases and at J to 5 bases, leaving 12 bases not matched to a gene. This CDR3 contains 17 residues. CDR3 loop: CASSLTSGTGTGETQYF. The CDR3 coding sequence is TGTGCCAGCAGCTTAACTTCCGGGACAGGGACCGGGGAGACCCAGTACTTC.

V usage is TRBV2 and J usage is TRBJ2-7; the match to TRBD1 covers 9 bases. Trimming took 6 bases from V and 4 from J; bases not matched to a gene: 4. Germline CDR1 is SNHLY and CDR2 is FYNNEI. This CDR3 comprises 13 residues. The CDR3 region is CASRKDRGYEQYF. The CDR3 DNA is TGTGCCAGCAGAAAGGACAGGGGTTACGAGCAGTACTTC.

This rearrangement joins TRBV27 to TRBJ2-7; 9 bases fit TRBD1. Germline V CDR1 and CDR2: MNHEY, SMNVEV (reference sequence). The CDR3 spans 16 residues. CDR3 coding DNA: TGTGCTCTACAGGGGGCGCAACCTGGAAATAACTACGAGCAGTACTTC. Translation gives CALQGAQPGNNYEQYF.

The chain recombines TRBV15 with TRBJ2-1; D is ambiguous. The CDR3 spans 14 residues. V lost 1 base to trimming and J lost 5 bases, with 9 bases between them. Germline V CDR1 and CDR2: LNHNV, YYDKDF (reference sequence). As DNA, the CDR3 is TGTGCCACCAGCAGAGGAACAGCCGACAATGAGCAGTTCTTC. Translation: CATSRGTADNEQFF.

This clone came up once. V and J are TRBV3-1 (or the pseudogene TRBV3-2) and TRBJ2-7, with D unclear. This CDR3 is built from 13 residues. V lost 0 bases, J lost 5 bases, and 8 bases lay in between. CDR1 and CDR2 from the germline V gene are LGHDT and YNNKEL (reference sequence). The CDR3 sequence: CASSQDYTDEQYF. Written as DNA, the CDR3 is TGTGCCAGCAGCCAAGATTACACAGACGAGCAGTACTTC.

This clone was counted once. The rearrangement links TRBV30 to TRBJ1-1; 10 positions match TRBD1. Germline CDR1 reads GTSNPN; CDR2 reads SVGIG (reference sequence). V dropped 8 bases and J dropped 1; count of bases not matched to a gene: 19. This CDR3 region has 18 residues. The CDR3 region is CARAYPPPWTGGNTEAFF. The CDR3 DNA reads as TGTGCCCGGGCTTATCCTCCACCTTGGACAGGGGGGAACACTGAAGCTTTCTTT. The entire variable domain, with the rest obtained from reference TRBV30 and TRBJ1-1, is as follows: SQTIHQWPATLVQPVGSPLSLECTVEGTSNPNLYWYRQAAGRGLQLLFYSVGIGQISSEVPQNLSASRPQDRQFILSSKKLLLSDSGFYLCARAYPPPWTGGNTEAFFGQGTRLTVV.

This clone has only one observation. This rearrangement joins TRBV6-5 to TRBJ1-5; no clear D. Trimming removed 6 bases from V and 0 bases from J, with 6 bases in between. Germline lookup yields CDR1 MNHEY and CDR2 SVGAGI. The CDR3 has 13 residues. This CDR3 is CASRINSNQPQHF. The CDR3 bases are TGTGCCAGCAGGATAAATAGCAATCAGCCCCAGCATTTT.

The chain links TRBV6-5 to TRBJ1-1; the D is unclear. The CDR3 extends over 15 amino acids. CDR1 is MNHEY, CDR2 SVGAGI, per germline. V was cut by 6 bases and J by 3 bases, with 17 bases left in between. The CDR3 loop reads CASSRRQLRDTEAFF. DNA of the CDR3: TGTGCCAGCAGCCGAAGACAACTACGGGACACTGAAGCTTTCTTT.

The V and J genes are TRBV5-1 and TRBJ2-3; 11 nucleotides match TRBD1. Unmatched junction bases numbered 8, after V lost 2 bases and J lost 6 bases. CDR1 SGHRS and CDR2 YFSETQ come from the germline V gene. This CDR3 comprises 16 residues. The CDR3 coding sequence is TGCGCCAGCAGCTTTACCGGGACAGGGGGAGGTGATACGCAGTATTTT. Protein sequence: CASSFTGTGGGDTQYF.

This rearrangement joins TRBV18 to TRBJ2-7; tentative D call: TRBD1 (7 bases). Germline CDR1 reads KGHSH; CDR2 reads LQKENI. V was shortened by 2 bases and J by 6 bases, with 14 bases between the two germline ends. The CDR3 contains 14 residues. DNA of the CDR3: TGTGCCAGCTCACCAAATCAGGGGGGTCCCGAGCAGTACTTC. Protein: CASSPNQGGPEQYF.

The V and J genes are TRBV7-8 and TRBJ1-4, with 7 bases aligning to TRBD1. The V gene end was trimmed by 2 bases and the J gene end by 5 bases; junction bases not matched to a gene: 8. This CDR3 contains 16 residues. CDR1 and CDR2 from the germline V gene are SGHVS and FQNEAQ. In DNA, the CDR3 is TGTGCCAGCAGCTTAAACCGGGACAGTAGGAATGAAAAACTGTTTTTT. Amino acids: CASSLNRDSRNEKLFF.

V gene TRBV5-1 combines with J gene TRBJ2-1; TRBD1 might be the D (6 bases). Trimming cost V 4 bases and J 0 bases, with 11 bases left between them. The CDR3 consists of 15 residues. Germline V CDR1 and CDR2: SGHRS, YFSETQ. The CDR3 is CASSRAGASYNEQFF. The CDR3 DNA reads TGCGCCAGCAGCAGGGCAGGGGCCTCCTACAATGAGCAGTTCTTC.

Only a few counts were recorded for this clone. The CDR3 DNA reads TGTGCCAGTAGTATAGATGGCTACACGAACTATGGCTACACCTTC. This encodes CASSIDGYTNYGYTF. The chain recombines TRBV19 with TRBJ1-2, with D unresolved. Germline V lookup: CDR1 LNHDA, CDR2 SQIVND (reference sequence). The CDR3 runs to 15 residues. Trimming cost V 0 bases and J 2 bases, with 10 bases left between them.

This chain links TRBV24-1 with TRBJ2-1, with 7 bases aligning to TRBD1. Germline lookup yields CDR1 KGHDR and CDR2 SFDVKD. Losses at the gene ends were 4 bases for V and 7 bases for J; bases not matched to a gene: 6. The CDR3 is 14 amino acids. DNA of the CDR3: TGTGCCACCAGTGACCCACAGGGGCGGAATGAGCAGTTCTTC. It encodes CATSDPQGRNEQFF.

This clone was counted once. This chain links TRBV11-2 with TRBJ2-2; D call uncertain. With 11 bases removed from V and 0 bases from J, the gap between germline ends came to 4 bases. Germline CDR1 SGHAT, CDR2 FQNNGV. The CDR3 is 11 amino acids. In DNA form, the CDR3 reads TGTGCCGTAGCGAACACCGGGGAGCTGTTTTTT. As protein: CAVANTGELFF. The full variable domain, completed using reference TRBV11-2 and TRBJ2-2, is EAGVAQSPRYKIIEKRQSVAFWCNPISGHATLYWYQQILGQGPKLLIQFQNNGVVDDSQLPKDRFSAERLKGVDSTLKIQPAKLEDSAVYLCAVANTGELFFGEGSRLTVL.

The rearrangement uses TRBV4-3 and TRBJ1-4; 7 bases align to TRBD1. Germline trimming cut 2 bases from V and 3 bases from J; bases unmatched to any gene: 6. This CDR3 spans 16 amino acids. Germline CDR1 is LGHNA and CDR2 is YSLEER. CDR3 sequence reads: CASSQLSTGANEKLFF. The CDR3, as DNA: TGCGCCAGCAGCCAACTTTCTACAGGGGCTAATGAAAAACTGTTTTTT.

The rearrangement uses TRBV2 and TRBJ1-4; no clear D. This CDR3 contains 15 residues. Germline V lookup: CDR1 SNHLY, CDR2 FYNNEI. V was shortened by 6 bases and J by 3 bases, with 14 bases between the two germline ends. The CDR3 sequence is CASSETGSSNEKLFF. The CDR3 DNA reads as TGTGCCAGCAGCGAAACGGGATCGTCTAATGAAAAACTGTTTTTT.

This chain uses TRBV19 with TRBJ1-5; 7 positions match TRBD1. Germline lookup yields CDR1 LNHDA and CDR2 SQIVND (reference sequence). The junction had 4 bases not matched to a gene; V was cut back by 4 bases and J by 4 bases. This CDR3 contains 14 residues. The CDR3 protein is CASSTTGRNQPQHF. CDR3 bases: TGTGCCAGTAGTACGACAGGGAGAAATCAGCCCCAGCATTTT.

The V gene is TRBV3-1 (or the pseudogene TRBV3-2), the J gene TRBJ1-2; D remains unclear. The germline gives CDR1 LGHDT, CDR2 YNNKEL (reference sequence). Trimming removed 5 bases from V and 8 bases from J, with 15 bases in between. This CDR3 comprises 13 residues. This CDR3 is CASSGTGKKGYTF. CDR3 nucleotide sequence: TGTGCCAGCAGCGGTACCGGGAAGAAAGGCTACACCTTC.

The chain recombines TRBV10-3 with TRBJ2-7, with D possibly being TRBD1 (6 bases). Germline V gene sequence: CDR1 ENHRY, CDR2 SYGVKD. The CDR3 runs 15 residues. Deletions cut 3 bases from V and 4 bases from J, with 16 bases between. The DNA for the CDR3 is TGTGCCATCAGTGATCTGGACAGCCGTCGATACGAGCAGTACTTC. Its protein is CAISDLDSRRYEQYF.

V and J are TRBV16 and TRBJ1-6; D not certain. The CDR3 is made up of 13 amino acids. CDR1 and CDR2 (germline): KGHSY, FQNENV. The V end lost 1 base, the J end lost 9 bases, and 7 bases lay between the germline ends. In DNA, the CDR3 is TGTGCCAGCAGCCAATTGAAGGCTTCACCCCTCCACTTT. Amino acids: CASSQLKASPLHF.